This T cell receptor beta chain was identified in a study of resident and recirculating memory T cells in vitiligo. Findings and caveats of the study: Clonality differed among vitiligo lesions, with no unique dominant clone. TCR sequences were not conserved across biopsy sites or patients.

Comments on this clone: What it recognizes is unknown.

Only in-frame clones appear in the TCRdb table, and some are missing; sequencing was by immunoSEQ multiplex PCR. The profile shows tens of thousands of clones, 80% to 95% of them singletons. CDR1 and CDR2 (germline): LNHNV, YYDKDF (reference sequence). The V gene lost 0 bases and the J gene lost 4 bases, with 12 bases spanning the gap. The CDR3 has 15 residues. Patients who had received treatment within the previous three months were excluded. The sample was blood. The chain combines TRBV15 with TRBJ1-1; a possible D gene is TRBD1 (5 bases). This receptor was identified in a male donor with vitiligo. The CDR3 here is CATSRDPGYGTEAFF. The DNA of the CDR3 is TGTGCCACCAGCAGAGATCCAGGGTACGGCACTGAAGCTTTCTTT. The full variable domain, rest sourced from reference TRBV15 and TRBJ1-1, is DAMVIQNPRYQVTQFGKPVTLSCSQTLNHNVMYWYQQKSSQAPKLLFHYYDKDFNNEADTPDNFQSRRPNTSFCFLDIRSPGLGDTAMYLCATSRDPGYGTEAFFGQGTRLTVV.